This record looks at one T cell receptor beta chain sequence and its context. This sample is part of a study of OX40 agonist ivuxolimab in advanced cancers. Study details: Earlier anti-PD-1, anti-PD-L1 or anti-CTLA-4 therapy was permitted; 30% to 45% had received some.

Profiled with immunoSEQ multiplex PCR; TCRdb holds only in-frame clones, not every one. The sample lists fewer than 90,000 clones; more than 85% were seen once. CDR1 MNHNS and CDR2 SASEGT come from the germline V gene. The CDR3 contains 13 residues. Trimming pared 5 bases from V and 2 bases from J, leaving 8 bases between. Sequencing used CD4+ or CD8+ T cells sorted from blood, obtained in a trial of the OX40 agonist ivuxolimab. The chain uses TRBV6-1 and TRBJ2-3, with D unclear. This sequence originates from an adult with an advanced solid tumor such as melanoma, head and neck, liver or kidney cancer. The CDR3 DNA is TGTGCCAGCAGTATACTTTACACAGATACGCAGTATTTT. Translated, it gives CASSILYTDTQYF.